This T cell receptor beta chain was obtained from a study of blood T cell repertoires in COVID-19. Authors' analysis steps: Counts of nucleated cells, estimated from reference gene primer amplification, were obtained. The method was immunoSEQ multiplex PCR; TCRdb's version includes in-frame clones alone and lacks a portion of them. The V and J calls and clone size were taken over from that table, and D and trimming were inferred from the DNA. The sample has about 310,000 clones, around 87% seen once; the top ten hold about 8%. From germline, CDR1 is LNHNV and CDR2 YYDKDF (reference sequence). V lost 1 base and J lost 2, with 8 bases in between. The CDR3 is 15 amino acids.

The sample comprised peripheral blood. The J gene is TRBJ2-2, the V gene TRBV15; D is possibly TRBD2 (5 bases). The sequence was collected from a woman in her forties or fifties who had recovered from COVID-19. CDR3 amino acids: CATSRGRTNTGELFF. The DNA of the CDR3 is TGTGCCACCAGCAGAGGACGGACTAACACCGGGGAGCTGTTTTTT.